Below, 5 T cell receptor beta chains from the same sample are listed, as sequenced in a study of response to subunit inactivated influenza vaccine listed by TCRdb under 2018. The library was made by RT-PCR. Reads for this sample came from an Illumina HiSeq 2500. TCRdb ran its own pipeline on the public reads, namely fastp trimming at Q25 and MiXCR clone calling, and kept in-frame beta chains. Under each unique CDR3 protein, matching rows form one entry showing the most common genes and DNA. The sample profile shows 500,000 to 600,000 distinct CDR3 sequences; 14% of them were found once. Around 10% of the sample is in the top ten clones. Sequenced material: PBMCs from blood, taken approximately 13 days after vaccination. Receptors originate from a man over 45 who received an inactivated influenza vaccine. Donor details come from another sample of the same person, matched by shared clones.

This chain links TRBV7-8 with TRBJ1-2; perhaps TRBD1 as D (5 bases). The CDR3 extends over 15 amino acids. Per the germline V gene, CDR1 is SGHVS and CDR2 is FQNEAQ. V lost 0 bases and J 4 bases, leaving 12 bases between the germline ends. This CDR3 is CASSLALGGVYGYTF. In DNA, the CDR3 is TGTGCCAGCAGCTTAGCCCTGGGGGGGGTCTATGGCTACACCTTC.

This clonotype has only a few counts. The chain has TRBV7-2 and TRBJ2-3; TRBD1 or TRBD2 may be the D gene (6 bases each). V gave up 2 bases and J gave up 4 bases, with 13 bases separating them. Germline V lookup: CDR1 SGHTA, CDR2 FQGNSA. The CDR3 is 15 residues long. CDR3 DNA: TGTGCCAGCAGCTTATCAGCCGGGGGCGCAGATACGCAGTATTTT. This gives the protein CASSLSAGGADTQYF.

This chain links TRBV29-1 with TRBJ2-3, with D tentatively TRBD2 (5 bases). V lost 5 bases and J lost 0, with 12 bases in between. In germline, CDR1 is SQVTM, CDR2 ANQGSEA. The CDR3 has 14 residues. The chain's CDR3 is CSVKRQYSTDTQYF. The CDR3, as DNA: TGCAGCGTTAAGCGGCAATATAGCACAGATACGCAGTATTTT.

This clonotype was found a few times. The chain couples TRBV6-2 or TRBV6-3 to TRBJ2-3; 11 bases agree with TRBD2. CDR1 and CDR2 from the germline V gene are MNHEY and SVGEGT. The ends lost 0 bases at V and 0 bases at J; junction bases unmatched: 11. CDR3 length equals 20 residues. CDR3: CASSYSNRRLAGTSTDTQYF. In nucleotides, the CDR3 is TGTGCCAGCAGTTACTCGAACCGGAGACTAGCGGGGACTAGCACAGATACGCAGTATTTT.

The chain has TRBV6-2 or TRBV6-3 and TRBJ1-2; tentative D call: TRBD1 (5 bases). V lost 2 bases and J 3 bases, leaving 13 bases between the germline ends. The CDR3 has 15 amino acids. Germline V gives CDR1 MNHEY, CDR2 SVGEGT. The CDR3 is CASSYNRPFYYGYTF. The CDR3 DNA is TGTGCCAGCAGTTACAACAGGCCCTTTTACTATGGCTACACCTTC.